The 17 T cell receptor beta chains given below trace back to one sample, sequenced in a study of long-term antiretroviral therapy in people with HIV. Version v3.0 of the immunoSEQ assay was performed at survey level. Some clones are missing from TCRdb's copy, which holds only in-frame ones; the method was immunoSEQ multiplex PCR. The profile shows around 15,000 clones, 70% to 90% of them singletons. The sample here was unsorted PBMCs, taken 0.5 years after starting antiretroviral therapy. The receptor source for this set is a woman aged 40 to 50 with HIV.

In its sample, this clone was seen a few times. This chain links TRBV10-3 with TRBJ2-7, with TRBD2 identical over 7 bases. CDR3 size: 14 residues. From germline, CDR1 is ENHRY and CDR2 SYGVKD. Trimming cost V 7 bases and J 5 bases; bases outside gene matches: 11. The CDR3 DNA sequence: TGTGCCATCAACTCCGCGGCGGGAGAGAACGAGCAGTACTTC. Amino acids: CAINSAAGENEQYF.

The CDR3 sequence is CASSNRGANQPQHF. CDR3 DNA sequence: TGTGCCAGCAGTAACAGGGGGGCAAATCAGCCCCAGCATTTT. The gene calls are TRBV28 and TRBJ1-5; TRBD1 agrees at 8 bases. The J segment lost 4 bases and the V segment lost 5 bases, leaving 4 bases of the junction unmatched. CDR3 length: 14 amino acids. The germline V gene encodes CDR1 MDHEN and CDR2 SYDVKM.

The chain couples TRBV4-1 to TRBJ1-1; no reliable D call. Trimming shortened V by 5 bases and J by 0 bases, and 10 bases separated the two germline ends. The CDR3 spans 14 residues. Germline V gene sequence: CDR1 MGHRA, CDR2 YSYEKL. The CDR3 DNA sequence: TGCGCCAGCAGCACGAGCGATATGAACACTGAAGCTTTCTTT. This gives the protein CASSTSDMNTEAFF.

The genes are TRBV29-1 and TRBJ1-1; D is undetermined. CDR3 size: 11 residues. With 7 bases removed from V and 7 bases from J, the gap between germline ends came to 13 bases. In germline, CDR1 is SQVTM, CDR2 ANQGSEA. The CDR3 bases are TGCAGCGCAGCGGTCTACAATGAAGCTTTCTTT. Encoded protein: CSAAVYNEAFF.

This chain links TRBV7-9 with TRBJ2-2, with D hard to call. This CDR3 region has 12 residues. Germline loops: CDR1 SEHNR, CDR2 FQNEAQ (reference sequence). The germline V and J ends were trimmed by 2 bases and 7 bases, with 5 bases remaining between them. Here the CDR3 DNA reads TGTGCCAGCAGCTTATTTGTCGGGGAGCTGTTTTTT. As protein: CASSLFVGELFF.

The chain is built from TRBV7-7 and TRBJ2-3; 7 nucleotides align to TRBD2. The CDR3 runs 14 residues. J gave up 1 base and V 4 bases, and 2 bases lay outside the gene matches. In germline, CDR1 is SSHAT, CDR2 FNYEAQ (reference sequence). In DNA form, the CDR3 reads TGTGCCAGCAGCTGGAGCGGGGGCACAGATACGCAGTATTTT. Its protein product is CASSWSGGTDTQYF.

This chain links TRBV19 with TRBJ2-7; 8 positions match TRBD2. Germline loops: CDR1 LNHDA, CDR2 SQIVND (reference sequence). After removal of 3 bases from V and 2 bases from J, the junction contained 9 bases not matched to a gene. This CDR3 contains 16 residues. The CDR3 here is CASSMGGAGDPYEQYF. The CDR3 DNA reads as TGTGCCAGTAGTATGGGAGGAGCGGGAGACCCCTACGAGCAGTACTTC.

V gene TRBV5-4 combines with J gene TRBJ2-2; TRBD2 matches 7 bases. Germline CDR1 is SGHNT and CDR2 is YYREEE (reference sequence). Trimming at V came to 2 bases and at J to 1 base, leaving 5 bases not matched to a gene. There are 16 residues in the CDR3. CDR3 in DNA: TGTGCCAGCAGCTTCCAGCGGGGAGTGAACACCGGGGAGCTGTTTTTT. It encodes CASSFQRGVNTGELFF.

A single count supports this clone. V gene TRBV6-6 combines with J gene TRBJ2-2, with 11 bases fitting TRBD1. With V trimmed by 4 bases and J by 6 bases, 4 bases remained unmatched. Germline-derived CDR1 and CDR2 are MNHNY and SVGAGI (reference sequence). The CDR3 loop spans 15 amino acids. The CDR3 protein is CASSSGQGESGELFF. CDR3 nucleotides: TGTGCCAGCAGTTCGGGACAGGGGGAATCCGGGGAGCTGTTTTTT.

This clone appeared a few times. The rearrangement links TRBV7-9 to TRBJ2-7; D is ambiguous. The V end was cut by 5 bases, the J end by 5 bases, with 16 bases between. The CDR3 is 14 residues long. Germline loops: CDR1 SEHNR, CDR2 FQNEAQ (reference sequence). The CDR3 protein is CASSLIGGQNEQYF. CDR3 nucleotide sequence: TGTGCCAGCAGCCTTATCGGCGGTCAGAACGAGCAGTACTTC.

The chain employs TRBV6-5 and TRBJ2-5; TRBD2 aligns across 9 bases. Germline loops: CDR1 MNHEY, CDR2 SVGAGI. The CDR3 consists of 14 residues. V was pared by 6 bases and J by 5 bases, with 7 bases of the junction left unmatched. CDR3 in DNA: TGTGCCAGCAGAGGACTAGCGAACGTGGAGACCCAGTACTTC. This translates into CASRGLANVETQYF.

The chain combines TRBV7-3 with TRBJ2-7; tentative D call: TRBD2 (5 bases). Trimming removed 1 base at V and 7 bases at J, with 14 bases between. CDR3 size: 14 residues. CDR1 SGHTA and CDR2 FQGTGA come from the germline V gene. CDR3 sequence: CASSLIGGSTEQYF. The CDR3 DNA is TGTGCCAGCAGCTTAATAGGAGGATCTACGGAGCAGTACTTC. Filled out from reference TRBV7-3 and TRBJ2-7, the complete variable domain reads GAGVSQTPSNKVTEKGKYVELRCDPISGHTALYWYRQSLGQGPEFLIYFQGTGAADDSGLPNDRFFAVRPEGSVSTLKIQRTERGDSAVYLCASSLIGGSTEQYFGPGTRLTVT.

This rearrangement joins TRBV29-1 to TRBJ2-1, with a weak D call TRBD2 (6 bases). CDR1 SQVTM and CDR2 ANQGSEA come from the germline V gene. The CDR3 loop spans 15 amino acids. Trimming removed 3 bases from V and 5 bases from J, with 17 bases in between. The CDR3 reads CSVDKVPGLNNEQFF. In DNA form, the CDR3 reads TGCAGCGTTGACAAGGTGCCGGGACTCAACAATGAGCAGTTCTTC.

The J gene is TRBJ2-7, the V gene TRBV11-3; perhaps TRBD2 as D (6 bases). CDR1 SGHNT and CDR2 YENEEA come from the germline V gene. With 0 bases removed from V and 0 bases from J, the gap between germline ends came to 15 bases. CDR3 size: 17 residues. CDR3 nucleotides: TGTGCCAGCAGCTTAGAAAGAGGGCTAGCGAACTCCTACGAGCAGTACTTC. Amino acids: CASSLERGLANSYEQYF.

This clone was picked up one time. The chain recombines TRBV29-1 with TRBJ2-7; a possible D gene is TRBD2 (6 bases). Between the trimmed V and J ends, which lost 7 bases and 3 bases, there was a span of 13 bases. Per the germline V gene, CDR1 is SQVTM and CDR2 is ANQGSEA. The CDR3 extends over 12 amino acids. The CDR3 is CSATEGGYEQYF. The CDR3, as DNA: TGCAGCGCTACAGAGGGAGGCTACGAGCAGTACTTC.

The CDR3: CAISESGDEQFF. As DNA, the CDR3 is TGTGCCATCAGTGAGTCAGGAGATGAGCAGTTCTTC. The chain has TRBV10-3 and TRBJ2-1, with D unresolved. Looked up from germline, CDR1 is ENHRY and CDR2 is SYGVKD. There are 12 residues in the CDR3. Trimming took 0 bases from V and 8 from J, leaving 5 bases between them.

This chain links TRBV14 with TRBJ2-1, with 14 bases that match TRBD2. Trimming took 0 bases from V and 9 from J; bases not matched to a gene: 7. The CDR3 spans 17 residues. Germline-derived CDR1 and CDR2 are SGHDN and FVKESK. The CDR3, as DNA: TGTGCCAGCAGCCAAGAGGGGTGGACTAGCGGGAGGTTTGAGCAGTTCTTC. Translating it yields CASSQEGWTSGRFEQFF.